One TCR beta chain is described in this entry. The antigen is undetermined. A read error may explain this, as a much larger clone is one base away. This entry belongs to a study of T and B cells in COVID-19 patients. Study context: COVID-19 patients gave peripheral blood either during active infection or after recovery.

The V gene's germline CDR1 is MNHEY and CDR2 SVGAGI. With 5 bases removed from V and 11 bases from J, the gap between germline ends came to 16 bases. The CDR3 loop spans 14 amino acids. Each TRB amplification used roughly 220-550 ng of genomic DNA from blood. Whole-study results and caveats: Patients with COVID-19 reportedly showed strongly skewed T cell receptor beta variable and joining gene usage.

TRB rearrangements were amplified by multiplex PCR with BIOMED2 TRB-A/B primers. One entry per CDR3 protein results from TCRdb running MiXCR on the multiplex PCR reads. This sample has more than 15,000 distinct CDR3 sequences, with roughly 28% found just once. The sequenced sample was blood. The chain is built from TRBV6-5 and TRBJ1-6; D possibly corresponds to TRBD1 (5 bases). This TCR was recovered from a human donor who had recovered from COVID-19. The CDR3 spells CASSESCQGTPLHF. Written as DNA, the CDR3 is TGTGCCAGCAGTGAGAGTTGTCAGGGCACACCCCTCCACTTT.